This T cell receptor beta chain was profiled in a study of lymphopenia after photon versus proton radiotherapy. Turning to this clone: What it binds is unknown.

Sequenced by immunoSEQ multiplex PCR; TCRdb stores in-frame clones only, minus some. Of 150,000 to 200,000 clones in the sample, less than 90% were seen once. The study, taken as a whole, reports: Post-nadir diversity loss with photons came from oligoclonal expansion, particularly CD8+ Temra cells. Proton therapy kept repertoires fairly stable, unlike photons, which gained effector/memory cells. Better survival with proton therapy was suggested as possible, not demonstrated.

This receptor was taken from a man aged 45 to 65 with gastric cancer. The sample was peripheral blood, taken from a patient treated with photon-based radiotherapy.

The CDR3 protein is CASSIGKGEAFF. Here the CDR3 DNA reads TGTGCCAGCAGTATAGGAAAGGGGGAAGCTTTCTTT. The V and J genes are TRBV27 and TRBJ1-1, with D perhaps matching TRBD1 (5 bases). Germline CDR1 MNHEY, CDR2 SMNVEV (reference sequence). The CDR3 contains 12 residues. The V and J ends lost 5 bases and 8 bases respectively, with 12 bases between them.